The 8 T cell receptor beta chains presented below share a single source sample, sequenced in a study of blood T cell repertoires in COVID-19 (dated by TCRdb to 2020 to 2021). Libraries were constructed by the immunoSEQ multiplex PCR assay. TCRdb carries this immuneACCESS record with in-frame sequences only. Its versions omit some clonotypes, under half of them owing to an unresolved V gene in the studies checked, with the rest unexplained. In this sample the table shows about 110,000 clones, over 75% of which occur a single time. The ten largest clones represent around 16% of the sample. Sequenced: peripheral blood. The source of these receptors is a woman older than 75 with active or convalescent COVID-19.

CDR3: CASSPHQETQYF. For the CDR3, the DNA is TGTGCCAGCAGCCCCCATCAAGAGACCCAGTACTTC. The chain carries TRBV3-1 (or the pseudogene TRBV3-2) and TRBJ2-5; D uncertain. V was shortened by 4 bases and J by 2 bases, with 5 bases between the two germline ends. The CDR3 is 12 residues long. In germline, CDR1 is LGHDT, CDR2 YNNKEL (reference sequence).

Here the CDR3 DNA reads TGTGCCAGCAGTACCAGGGGGCAAGGCTATGGCTACACCTTC. The encoded protein is CASSTRGQGYGYTF. This sequence joins TRBV6-2 or TRBV6-3 and TRBJ1-2, with 8 bases lining up with TRBD1. The CDR3 runs to 14 residues. V was pared by 5 bases and J by 4 bases, with 6 bases of the junction left unmatched. Looked up from germline, CDR1 is MNHEY and CDR2 is SVGEGT.

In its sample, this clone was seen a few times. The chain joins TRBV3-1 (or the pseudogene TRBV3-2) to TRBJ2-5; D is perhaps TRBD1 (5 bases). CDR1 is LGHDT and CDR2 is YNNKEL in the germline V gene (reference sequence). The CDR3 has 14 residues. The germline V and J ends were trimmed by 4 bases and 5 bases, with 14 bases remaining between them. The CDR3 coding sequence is TGTGCCAGCAGCCCCTCTGGGGCAGGGGAGACCCAGTACTTC. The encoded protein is CASSPSGAGETQYF.

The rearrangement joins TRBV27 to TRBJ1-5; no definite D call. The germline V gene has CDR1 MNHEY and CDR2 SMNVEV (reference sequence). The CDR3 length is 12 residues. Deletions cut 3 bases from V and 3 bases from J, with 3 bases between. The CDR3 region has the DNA TGTGCCAGCAGTTTCATCAATCAGCCCCAGCATTTT. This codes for CASSFINQPQHF.

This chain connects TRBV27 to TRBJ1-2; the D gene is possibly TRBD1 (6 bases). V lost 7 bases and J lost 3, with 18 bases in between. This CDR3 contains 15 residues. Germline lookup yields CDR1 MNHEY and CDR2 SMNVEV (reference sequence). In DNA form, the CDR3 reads TGTGCCAGCAAAACAGGGATAAATACGGACTATGGCTACACCTTC. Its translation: CASKTGINTDYGYTF.

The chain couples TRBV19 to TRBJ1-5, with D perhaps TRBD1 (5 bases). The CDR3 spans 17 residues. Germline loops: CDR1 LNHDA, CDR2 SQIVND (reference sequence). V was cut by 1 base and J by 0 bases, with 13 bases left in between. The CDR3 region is CASSIVQGIGSNQPQHF. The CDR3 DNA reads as TGTGCCAGTAGTATAGTCCAGGGAATTGGTAGCAATCAGCCCCAGCATTTT.

The DNA of the CDR3 is TGTGCCAGCAGTTTGTTCGCGGTGGGTTTCGGCAGGGGGACGGACGAGCAGTACTTC. Amino acids: CASSLFAVGFGRGTDEQYF. The gene calls are TRBV28 and TRBJ2-7; 7 bases map to TRBD1. Germline V gene sequence: CDR1 MDHEN, CDR2 SYDVKM. Trimming removed 3 bases from V and 5 bases from J; junction bases left unmatched: 22. CDR3 length equals 19 residues. The full variable domain, its missing parts supplied by reference TRBV28 and TRBJ2-7, is DVKVTQSSRYLVKRTGEKVFLECVQDMDHENMFWYRQDPGLGLRLIYFSYDVKMKEKGDIPEGYSVSREKKERFSLILESASTNQTSMYLCASSLFAVGFGRGTDEQYFGPGTRLTVT.

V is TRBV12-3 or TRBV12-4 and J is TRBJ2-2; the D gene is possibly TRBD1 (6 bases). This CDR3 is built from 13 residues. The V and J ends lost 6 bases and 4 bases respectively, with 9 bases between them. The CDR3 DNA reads TGTGCCAGCAGGCCACAGGGCACCGGGGAGCTGTTTTTT. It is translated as CASRPQGTGELFF.